A selection of T cell receptor beta chains follows, all from one sample in a study of response to subunit inactivated influenza vaccine. Each CDR3 protein gets one entry after TCRdb re-called the RT-PCR reads with MiXCR. Of more than 700,000 distinct CDR3 sequences in the sample, 21% were seen once. The source material was PBMCs from blood, sampled 4 to 6 days after vaccination. These receptors were collected from a man aged 50 to 60 who received an inactivated influenza vaccine. Both conserved end residues are part of each CDR3. Fields, in order: V gene, J gene, D gene, clone size, CDR3 protein, CDR3 DNA. A D gene is named only where the DNA matches it firmly. Clone sizes are given selectively: once, few, many, or a class where the clone is expanded.

TRBV20-1	TRBJ2-7	TRBD2	few	CSARDYQTSGSHEQYF	TGCAGTGCTAGAGATTATCAGACTAGCGGGAGCCACGAGCAGTACTTC
TRBV20-1	TRBJ1-6	-	few	CSARDRWRGSPLHF	TGCAGTGCTAGAGATAGGTGGAGAGGTTCACCCCTCCACTTT
TRBV7-9	TRBJ2-2	-	-	CASSFRPGPEGRELFF	TGTGCCAGCAGCTTTCGCCCGGGCCCGGAGGGCCGGGAGCTGTTTTTT
TRBV27	TRBJ2-7	TRBD2	many	CASSTITSGSYEQYF	TGTGCCAGCAGCACTATTACTAGCGGATCCTACGAGCAGTACTTC
TRBV12-3/TRBV12-4	TRBJ1-5	-	few	CASSFSAGVTQPQHF	TGTGCCAGCAGTTTTTCGGCTGGGGTAACACAGCCCCAGCATTTT
TRBV2	TRBJ2-2	-	few	CASSVPTERGLSGELFF	TGTGCCAGCAGTGTACCGACGGAAAGAGGGTTGTCAGGGGAGCTGTTTTTT
TRBV2	TRBJ2-7	-	few	CASTQGAMGEQYF	TGTGCCAGCACTCAAGGGGCTATGGGCGAGCAGTACTTC
TRBV12-3/TRBV12-4	TRBJ2-3	TRBD1	many	CASSYGQGADTQYF	TGTGCCAGCAGCTACGGACAGGGAGCAGATACGCAGTATTTT
TRBV20-1	TRBJ2-1	TRBD2	-	CSAKPGTSGTNEQFF	TGCAGTGCCAAGCCGGGGACTAGCGGGACCAATGAGCAGTTCTTC
TRBV20-1	TRBJ2-1	-	-	CSARVSQSYNEQFF	TGCAGTGCTAGAGTCTCTCAAAGCTACAATGAGCAGTTCTTC
TRBV4-1	TRBJ2-7	-	-	CASSQGTANYEQYF	TGCGCCAGCAGCCAAGGGACAGCTAACTACGAGCAGTACTTC
TRBV11-2	TRBJ1-1	-	few	CASSKTAKTGNTEAFF	TGTGCCAGCAGCAAAACAGCGAAGACTGGGAACACTGAAGCTTTCTTT
TRBV20-1	TRBJ2-1	-	-	CSARFRGGSYNEQFF	TGCAGTGCTAGATTCAGGGGGGGGTCCTACAATGAGCAGTTCTTC
TRBV6-1	TRBJ2-1	-	few	CASKGTAGSYNEQFF	TGTGCCAGCAAGGGGACCGCGGGGAGCTACAATGAGCAGTTCTTC
TRBV28	TRBJ2-1	TRBD1	few	CASSTGQGADEQFF	TGTGCCAGCAGCACGGGACAGGGGGCGGATGAGCAGTTCTTC
TRBV25-1	TRBJ2-1	-	-	CASSESPRRGPCNEQFF	TGTGCCAGCAGTGAATCCCCTAGGCGGGGGCCCTGCAATGAGCAGTTCTTC
TRBV15	TRBJ2-7	-	-	CATSRDGGNYEQYF	TGTGCCACCAGCAGAGATGGGGGAAACTACGAGCAGTACTTC
TRBV5-4	TRBJ2-1	-	few	CASSLAPGQVGGGRRLEQFF	TGTGCCAGCAGCTTGGCCCCGGGACAGGTTGGTGGCGGGAGAAGGCTTGAGCAGTTCTTC
TRBV20-1	TRBJ2-2	-	few	CSAGHPNTGELFF	TGCAGTGCGGGACATCCGAACACCGGGGAGCTGTTTTTT
TRBV29-1	TRBJ2-5	-	-	CSVASNAETQYF	TGCAGCGTTGCGAGCAACGCGGAGACCCAGTACTTC
TRBV10-2	TRBJ2-2	-	few	CATRGHRSGELFF	TGCGCCACACGGGGGCATAGGAGCGGGGAGCTGTTTTTT
TRBV12-3/TRBV12-4	TRBJ2-1	TRBD2	many	CASTVSGKSYNEQFF	TGTGCCAGCACGGTTAGCGGGAAGTCCTACAATGAGCAGTTCTTC
TRBV18	TRBJ2-7	-	few	CASWSDSSYEQYF	TGTGCCAGCTGGTCGGACAGCTCCTACGAGCAGTACTTC
TRBV11-1	TRBJ2-7	TRBD1	-	CASSTYRGLLDEQYF	TGTGCCAGCAGCACATACAGGGGGCTGCTAGACGAGCAGTACTTC
TRBV29-1	TRBJ2-1	-	-	CSVFSTYNEQFF	TGCAGCGTTTTCTCTACCTACAATGAGCAGTTCTTC
TRBV5-5	TRBJ1-5	-	few	CASSWESGANQPQHF	TGTGCCAGCAGCTGGGAATCGGGGGCGAATCAGCCCCAGCATTTT
TRBV6-2/TRBV6-3	TRBJ2-7	-	few	CASSYITHEQYF	TGTGCCAGCAGTTACATAACCCACGAGCAGTACTTC
TRBV7-3	TRBJ2-1	TRBD1	-	CASSYQQGRQFF	TGTGCCAGCAGCTATCAACAGGGGAGGCAGTTCTTC
TRBV6-2/TRBV6-3	TRBJ2-7	TRBD2	many	CASSFLGLAYEQYF	TGTGCCAGCAGTTTCCTTGGACTAGCGTATGAGCAGTACTTC
TRBV12-3/TRBV12-4	TRBJ2-7	-	few	CASSLSPIRLGSYEQYF	TGTGCCAGCAGTTTATCCCCGATCCGACTCGGCAGCTACGAGCAGTACTTC
TRBV30	TRBJ2-1	-	few	CAWSVRADEQFF	TGTGCCTGGAGTGTACGGGCGGACGAGCAGTTCTTC
TRBV9	TRBJ2-3	-	few	CASSARARGSTDTQYF	TGTGCCAGCAGCGCTCGGGCGCGGGGAAGCACAGATACGCAGTATTTT
TRBV11-3	TRBJ2-4	TRBD1	-	CASSTTGTVQYF	TGTGCCAGCAGCACCACCGGGACAGTTCAGTACTTC
TRBV11-2	TRBJ1-6	-	few	CASSLRPAAAGYNSPLHF	TGTGCCAGCAGCTTACGTCCTGCAGCGGCGGGCTATAATTCACCCCTCCACTTT
TRBV6-1	TRBJ2-3	-	few	CASSEVRGKADTQYF	TGTGCCAGCAGTGAAGTACGGGGAAAGGCAGATACGCAGTATTTT
TRBV29-1	TRBJ2-5	-	few	CSVGHANLKETQYF	TGCAGCGTTGGTCACGCAAACCTTAAAGAGACCCAGTACTTC
TRBV12-3/TRBV12-4	TRBJ2-1	TRBD1	-	CASSIRTGLWNEQFF	TGTGCCAGCAGTATAAGGACAGGGTTATGGAATGAGCAGTTCTTC
TRBV7-2	TRBJ2-3	TRBD2	few	CASGRGAYTDTQYF	TGTGCCAGCGGGCGGGGGGCCTACACAGATACGCAGTATTTT
TRBV20-1	TRBJ2-1	TRBD1	-	CSATRTGTNEQFF	TGCAGTGCCACGAGGACAGGGACGAATGAGCAGTTCTTC
TRBV12-3/TRBV12-4	TRBJ1-2	TRBD1	few	CASSSFVRGDYGYTF	TGTGCCAGCAGTTCGTTTGTCAGGGGGGACTATGGCTACACCTTC
TRBV5-1	TRBJ2-7	-	-	CASSPLETATEQYF	TGCGCCAGCAGCCCCCTGGAGACAGCCACCGAGCAGTACTTC
TRBV20-1	TRBJ2-1	TRBD2	-	CSARDSGRMEFF	TGCAGTGCTAGGGATAGCGGGCGGATGGAGTTCTTC
TRBV27	TRBJ2-2	TRBD1	-	CASSPSDRGRSGELFF	TGTGCCAGCAGTCCCTCGGACAGGGGAAGATCCGGGGAGCTGTTTTTT
TRBV5-5	TRBJ2-1	-	few	CASSLGTFLNEQFF	TGTGCCAGCAGCTTGGGGACTTTCCTCAATGAGCAGTTCTTC
TRBV15	TRBJ2-5	-	-	CATSSTTGPKYF	TGTGCCACCAGCAGTACAACCGGGCCTAAGTACTTC